This TCR beta chain originates from a study of a mutant IDH1 vaccine in newly diagnosed glioma. About the study: The treated group averaged roughly 40 years old and was about 60% male, about 40% female.

The time point was: baseline, week 1 (first vaccination visit). Treatment specified: pre-vaccination baseline after standard-of-care therapy. Donors' newly diagnosed IDH1-mutant WHO grade 3 or 4 astrocytomas lacked nuclear ATRX. This CDR3 is 13 amino acids long. The V gene's germline CDR1 is ENHRY and CDR2 SYGVKD. V was cut by 5 bases and J by 1 base, with 8 bases left in between. The assay was immunoSEQ multiplex PCR, and TCRdb's table has in-frame clones only and misses some. The sample has about 23,000 clones, 80% to 95% seen once. J is TRBJ1-1 and V is TRBV10-3, with D tentatively TRBD1 (6 bases). This clonotype originated in a man aged 25 to 40 with glioma. The sequenced sample was PBMCs, obtained from a glioma patient treated with radiotherapy, temozolomide or both. The CDR3 region is CAISKGGNTEAFF. The CDR3 DNA is TGTGCCATCAGTAAAGGGGGGAACACTGAAGCTTTCTTT.